Listed below are T cell receptor beta chains from one sample, sequenced in a study of blood T cell repertoires in COVID-19. Using immunoSEQ multiplex PCR, the repertoire was profiled, and TCRdb retains in-frame clones only, with some absent. The data hold roughly 160,000 clones, with just over 90% observed a single time. Sequencing was performed on peripheral blood. The receptor set was obtained from a man between 18 and 35 years old with acute or convalescent COVID-19. Each CDR3 is given with its conserved first and last residue. The D gene is left open where the match is weak. Size tells how often a clone was seen (once, few, many) or the class of an expanded clone, and some rows leave it out.

TRBD1	NA	TRBV24-1	TRBJ2-7	TGTGCCACCGCTCCCCTGGACAGGGCCTACGAGCAGTACTTC	CATAPLDRAYEQYF
NA	NA	TRBV6-6	TRBJ1-4	TGTGCCAGCAGACCGGGGCCCAGGGGAGATGAAAAACTGTTTTTT	CASRPGPRGDEKLFF
TRBD1	NA	TRBV29-1	TRBJ1-2	TGCAGCGTTGAACCGGGACAGGTACGCGGCTACACCTTC	CSVEPGQVRGYTF
TRBD1	few	TRBV3-1/TRBV3-2	TRBJ1-5	TGTGCCAGCAGCCTCGGGACAGGGGGCCAGCCCCAGCATTTT	CASSLGTGGQPQHF
NA	NA	TRBV4-2	TRBJ1-1	TGTGTCAGCAGCGAAAGGGGCAGGGGAGTAGCAAACACTGAAGCTTTCTTT	CVSSERGRGVANTEAFF
TRBD1	NA	TRBV9	TRBJ1-2	TGTGCCAGCAGCGTAGGTGAGGGGGCCGGCAAGGGCTACACCTTC	CASSVGEGAGKGYTF
TRBD1	NA	TRBV18	TRBJ1-4	TGTGCCAGCTCACCTAGACAGGGGAATCCGATGGGGGAAAAACTGTTTTTT	CASSPRQGNPMGEKLFF
NA	NA	TRBV5-1	TRBJ1-2	TGCGCCAGCAGCTTGGACTTCGAGGGCTACACCTTC	CASSLDFEGYTF
TRBD1	NA	TRBV27	TRBJ1-2	TGTGCCAGCAGTACCCGGACAGGGGGCAAAGATTATGGCTACACCTTC	CASSTRTGGKDYGYTF
NA	once	TRBV7-8	TRBJ2-7	TGTGCCAGCAGCCGGACATCGGTCGAGCAGTACTTC	CASSRTSVEQYF
TRBD1	NA	TRBV13	TRBJ1-2	TGTGCCAGCAGCCCCCGGACAGGGCAGATTGGCTACACCTTC	CASSPRTGQIGYTF
TRBD1	NA	TRBV10-2	TRBJ1-5	TGCGCCAGCATGCGGGACAGGGAAGGCAATCAGCCCCAGCATTTT	CASMRDREGNQPQHF
NA	few	TRBV7-2	TRBJ1-1	TGTGCCAGCAGCTTCATGACCGCCAGGGACACTGAAGCTTTCTTT	CASSFMTARDTEAFF
NA	few	TRBV28	TRBJ1-2	TGTGCCAGCAGTTCAAGGACTTTCCGCTATGGCTACACCTTC	CASSSRTFRYGYTF
NA	NA	TRBV5-1	TRBJ2-6	TGCGCCAGCAGCTATAGTCCTTCTGGGGCCAACGTCCTGACTTTC	CASSYSPSGANVLTF
NA	NA	TRBV3-1/TRBV3-2	TRBJ1-4	TGTGCCAGCAGCCTGGGGCTCAATGAAAAACTGTTTTTT	CASSLGLNEKLFF
NA	NA	TRBV7-9	TRBJ1-4	TGTGCCAGCAGCTCACCGGACAGTCGGGAAAAACTGTTTTTT	CASSSPDSREKLFF
TRBD1	NA	TRBV3-1/TRBV3-2	TRBJ2-1	TGTGCCAGCAGCCAAGTCGGGCAGGGGGCATACGAGCAGTTCTTC	CASSQVGQGAYEQFF
NA	NA	TRBV7-6	TRBJ1-1	TGTGCCAGCAGCTTAGGGGCAGACCCATACACTGAAGCTTTCTTT	CASSLGADPYTEAFF
TRBD1	NA	TRBV27	TRBJ2-5	TGTGCCGGAAAATTGGACAGGCCAGTCCAAGAGACCCAGTACTTC	CAGKLDRPVQETQYF
NA	NA	TRBV5-6	TRBJ1-1	TGTGCCAGCAGCTTGGTTGTGGGGGGTATGAGCACTGAAGCTTTCTTT	CASSLVVGGMSTEAFF
NA	NA	TRBV30	TRBJ1-2	TGTGCCTGGAGCTCGGACAGAAACTATGGCTACACCTTC	CAWSSDRNYGYTF
TRBD2	NA	TRBV5-1	TRBJ2-3	TGCGCCAGCAGCCCGTTGGGGGGGTGGAGCACAGATACGCAGTATTTT	CASSPLGGWSTDTQYF
NA	NA	TRBV14	TRBJ1-6	TGTGCCAGCAGCCAACAGGGCTATGGGTCACCCCTCCACTTT	CASSQQGYGSPLHF
TRBD1	NA	TRBV9	TRBJ1-1	TGTGCCAGCTCCCATACAGGGGAAGTAGACACTGAAGCTTTCTTT	CASSHTGEVDTEAFF
NA	NA	TRBV19	TRBJ2-7	TGTGCCAGTAGTATTCGCAGTTACTCCTACGAGCAGTACTTC	CASSIRSYSYEQYF
TRBD1	NA	TRBV7-2	TRBJ2-4	TGTGCCAGCAGCTTAAGGGACAGGGCGATCGGGGCGACCAAAAACATTCAGTACTTC	CASSLRDRAIGATKNIQYF
TRBD1	NA	TRBV24-1	TRBJ2-3	TGTGCCACCAGTGACCCCGCCCCGGACAGGGTCACAGATACGCAGTATTTT	CATSDPAPDRVTDTQYF
NA	NA	TRBV18	TRBJ1-2	TGTGCCAGCTCACCACCCGGGGGGGCGAGTTTCCAGTATGGCTACACCTTC	CASSPPGGASFQYGYTF
TRBD2	NA	TRBV9	TRBJ2-1	TGTGCCAGCAGCGCATCATCGGGACTAGCGGACAATGAGCAGTTCTTC	CASSASSGLADNEQFF
NA	NA	TRBV6-5	TRBJ1-1	TGTGCCAGCACCTCCGTATGGGGCGGGGACACTGAAGCTTTCTTT	CASTSVWGGDTEAFF
TRBD1	NA	TRBV19	TRBJ1-2	TGTGCCAGTAGTTTAATACCCGGGACAGAACTCTATGGCTACACCTTC	CASSLIPGTELYGYTF
TRBD1	NA	TRBV5-1	TRBJ2-7	TGCGCCAGCAGCTTGGACAGGGGGTTCTACGAGCAGTACTTC	CASSLDRGFYEQYF
NA	NA	TRBV14	TRBJ1-1	TGTGCCAGCAGTCACCTGGGGGGGGGCACTGAAGCTTTCTTT	CASSHLGGGTEAFF
NA	NA	TRBV30	TRBJ1-3	TGTGCCTGGAGTGTAGACGGGAGCTCTGGAAACACCATATATTTT	CAWSVDGSSGNTIYF
TRBD2	NA	TRBV24-1	TRBJ2-1	TGTGCCACCAGTGACCCGGGACTAGCGGGAGCGAATGAGCAGTTCTTC	CATSDPGLAGANEQFF
TRBD1	NA	TRBV4-1	TRBJ1-2	TGCGCCAGCAGCCAAGTTACGACAGGGATCCATGGCTACACCTTC	CASSQVTTGIHGYTF
NA	NA	TRBV3-1/TRBV3-2	TRBJ1-1	TGTGCCAGCAGCCACCCCCAGGGGACGAACACTGAAGCTTTCTTT	CASSHPQGTNTEAFF
NA	NA	TRBV4-1	TRBJ2-7	TGCGCCAGCAGCCAAGAAAGCCCTGGGACATTCACCTACGAGCAGTACTTC	CASSQESPGTFTYEQYF
TRBD1	once	TRBV27	TRBJ1-1	TGTGCCAGCAGTTTACGGGAGGGGGCAAGCACTGAAGCTTTCTTT	CASSLREGASTEAFF
NA	NA	TRBV7-9	TRBJ1-4	TGTGCCAGCAGTTCTTACAGGGAAGCTAATGAAAAACTGTTTTTT	CASSSYREANEKLFF
NA	NA	TRBV6-5	TRBJ1-5	TGTGCCAGCAGTTACCGCAGGGGCAGGAATCAGCCCCAGCATTTT	CASSYRRGRNQPQHF